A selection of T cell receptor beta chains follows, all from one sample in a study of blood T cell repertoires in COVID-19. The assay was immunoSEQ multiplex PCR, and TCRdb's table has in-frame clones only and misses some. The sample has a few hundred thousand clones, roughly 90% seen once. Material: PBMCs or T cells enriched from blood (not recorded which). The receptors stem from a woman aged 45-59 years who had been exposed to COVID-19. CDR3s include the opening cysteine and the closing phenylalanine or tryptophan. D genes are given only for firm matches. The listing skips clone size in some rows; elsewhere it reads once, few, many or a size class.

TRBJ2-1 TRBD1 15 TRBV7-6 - CASSRWTGANNEQFF TGTGCCAGCAGCCGATGGACAGGGGCGAACAATGAGCAGTTCTTC
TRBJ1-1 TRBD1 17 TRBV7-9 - CASSPTPGTVMNTEAFF TGTGCCAGCAGCCCGACCCCCGGGACAGTTATGAACACTGAAGCTTTCTTT
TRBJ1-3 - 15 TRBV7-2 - CASSFGRGSGNTIYF TGTGCCAGCAGCTTTGGACGGGGCTCTGGAAACACCATATATTTT
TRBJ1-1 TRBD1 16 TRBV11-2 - CASSSPMGQKNTEAFF TGTGCCAGCAGCTCGCCGATGGGACAGAAGAACACTGAAGCTTTCTTT
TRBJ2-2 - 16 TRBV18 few CASSPPNRANTGELFF TGTGCCAGCTCACCACCCAACAGAGCGAACACCGGGGAGCTGTTTTTT
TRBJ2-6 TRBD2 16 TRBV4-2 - CASSQSSGSGANVLTF TGTGCCAGCAGCCAGTCTAGCGGCTCTGGGGCCAACGTCCTGACTTTC
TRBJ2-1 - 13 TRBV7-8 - CASSPGEVAEQFF TGTGCCAGCAGCCCAGGGGAAGTAGCTGAGCAGTTCTTC
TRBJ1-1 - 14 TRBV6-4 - CASSRGLENTEAFF TGTGCCAGCAGCCGGGGACTGGAAAACACTGAAGCTTTCTTT
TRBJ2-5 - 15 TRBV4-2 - CASSQGAGGAETQYF TGTGCCAGCAGCCAAGGCGCCGGGGGAGCAGAGACCCAGTACTTC
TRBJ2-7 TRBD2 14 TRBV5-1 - CASSGTSGIYEQYF TGCGCCAGCAGCGGGACTAGCGGTATTTACGAGCAGTACTTC
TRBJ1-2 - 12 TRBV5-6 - CASRGGPYGYTF TGTGCCAGCAGGGGAGGGCCCTATGGCTACACCTTC
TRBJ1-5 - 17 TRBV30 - CAWSVRGGDYSNQPQHF TGTGCCTGGAGTGTACGTGGGGGGGACTATAGCAATCAGCCCCAGCATTTT
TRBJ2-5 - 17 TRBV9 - CASSPGTDRNSQETQYF TGTGCCAGCAGCCCGGGAACCGACAGGAACTCCCAAGAGACCCAGTACTTC
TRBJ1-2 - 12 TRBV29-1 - CSVFDSSHGYTF TGCAGCGTGTTTGACTCGTCTCACGGCTACACCTTC
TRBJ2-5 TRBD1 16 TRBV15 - CATSPNKARGQETQYF TGTGCCACCAGCCCCAACAAGGCACGGGGACAGGAGACCCAGTACTTC
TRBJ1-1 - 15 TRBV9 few CASSVAPAGVTEAFF TGTGCCAGCAGCGTAGCCCCAGCGGGCGTCACTGAAGCTTTCTTT
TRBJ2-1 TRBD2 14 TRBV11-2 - CASSLVAGANEQFF TGTGCCAGCAGCTTAGTAGCGGGGGCAAATGAGCAGTTCTTC
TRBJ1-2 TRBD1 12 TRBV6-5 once CASRDREWGYTF TGTGCCAGCAGGGACAGGGAGTGGGGCTACACCTTC
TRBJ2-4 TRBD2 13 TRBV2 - CASSGGSIYIQYF TGTGCCAGCTCGGGGGGGTCCATATACATTCAGTACTTC
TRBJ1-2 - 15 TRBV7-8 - CASSPQANPLFGYTF TGTGCCAGCAGCCCACAGGCAAATCCTTTGTTTGGCTACACCTTC
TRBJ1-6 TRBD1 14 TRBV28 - CASSLGQGSSPLHF TGTGCCAGCAGTTTAGGACAGGGGAGTTCACCCCTCCACTTT
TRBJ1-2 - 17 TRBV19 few CASSEPRGTSGLYGYTF TGTGCCAGTAGTGAACCACGGGGGACCTCGGGACTCTATGGCTACACCTTC
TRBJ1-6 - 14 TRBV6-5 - CASSRDSLNSPLHF TGTGCCAGCAGTCGTGACAGTCTCAATTCACCCCTCCACTTT
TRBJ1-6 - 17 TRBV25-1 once CASSPGGLSSYNSPLHF TGTGCCAGCTCGCCTGGGGGACTAAGCTCCTATAATTCACCCCTCCACTTT